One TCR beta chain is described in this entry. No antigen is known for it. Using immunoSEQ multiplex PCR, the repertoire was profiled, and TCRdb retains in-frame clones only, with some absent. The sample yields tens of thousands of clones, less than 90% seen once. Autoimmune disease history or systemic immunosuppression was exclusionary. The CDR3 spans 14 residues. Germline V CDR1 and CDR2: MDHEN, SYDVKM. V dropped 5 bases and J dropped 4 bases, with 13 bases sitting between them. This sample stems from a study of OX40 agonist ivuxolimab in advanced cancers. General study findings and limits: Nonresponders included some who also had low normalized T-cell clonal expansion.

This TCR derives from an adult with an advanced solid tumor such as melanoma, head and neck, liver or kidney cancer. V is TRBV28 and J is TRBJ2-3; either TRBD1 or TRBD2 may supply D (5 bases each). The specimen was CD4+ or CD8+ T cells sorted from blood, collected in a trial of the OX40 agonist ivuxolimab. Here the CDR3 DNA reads TGTGCCAGCAGTACCAGTTTGGGGGCAGATACGCAGTATTTT. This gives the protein CASSTSLGADTQYF.